The clone carrying this T cell receptor (beta chain) has just a few counts. Its antigen is not identified. Mismatch with germline at one junction end may stem from a read error. This entry is derived from a study of CD8+CD57+ T cells in acquired aplastic anemia. Study in general: There were about 10.8 million reads, on average, for CD4+ cells from healthy donors. Study-wide results and caveats: Fewer than 30 CD8+ CDR3 sequences were shared between patients and controls. CD8+ Simpson's diversity did not differ significantly between patients and controls.

Genomic DNA acted as the template from which TCR beta VDJ combination and CDR3 sequence profiling were carried out. A single record per CDR3 protein comes from TCRdb applying MiXCR to the reads. The sample yields 400,000 to 450,000 distinct CDR3 sequences, about two thirds seen once. This clonotype originated in a human donor in good health, serving as a control. Sequencing was performed on sorted CD4+, CD8+, or CD8+CD57+ T cells (not recorded which) from PBMCs.

CDR3 residues: CATSEPGNTYEQYF. In DNA, the CDR3 is TGTGCCACCAGTGAGCCAGGAAACACCTACGAGCAGTACTTC. The rearrangement joins TRBV10-3 to TRBJ2-7, with D uncertain. The CDR3 is 14 amino acids. Germline V gene data show CDR1 as ENHRY and CDR2 as SYGVKD.